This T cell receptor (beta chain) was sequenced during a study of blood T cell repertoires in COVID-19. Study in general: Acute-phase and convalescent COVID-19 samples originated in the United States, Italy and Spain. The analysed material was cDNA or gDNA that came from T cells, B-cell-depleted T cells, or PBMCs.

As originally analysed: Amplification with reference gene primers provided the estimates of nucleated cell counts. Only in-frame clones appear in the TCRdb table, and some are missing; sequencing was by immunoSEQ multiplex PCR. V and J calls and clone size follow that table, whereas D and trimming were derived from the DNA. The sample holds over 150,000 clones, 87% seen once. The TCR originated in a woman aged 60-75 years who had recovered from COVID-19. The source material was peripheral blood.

CDR3 nucleotides: TGTGCCAGCGGGACAGCTTCTTCACCCCTCCACTTT. It translates to CASGTASSPLHF. This chain joins TRBV7-8 and TRBJ1-6, with 7 bases fitting TRBD1. The CDR3 spans 12 residues. CDR1 and CDR2 from the germline V gene are SGHVS and FQNEAQ. Trimming removed 8 bases from V and 9 bases from J; junction bases left unmatched: 4.